This T cell receptor beta chain was sequenced in a study of OX40 agonist ivuxolimab in advanced cancers. Clones were sequenced by immunoSEQ multiplex PCR, and TCRdb holds only the in-frame ones, with some missing. Among around 100,000 clones listed, 90% to 95% were seen once. After removal of 4 bases from V and 11 bases from J, the junction contained 4 bases not matched to a gene. This CDR3 region has 13 residues. Per the germline V gene, CDR1 is MNHEY and CDR2 is SVGAGI. This sequence joins TRBV6-5 and TRBJ2-1, with 11 nucleotides matching TRBD2. This TCR derives from an adult with an advanced solid tumor such as melanoma, head and neck, liver or kidney cancer. The source material was CD4+ or CD8+ T cells sorted from blood, sampled in a trial of the OX40 agonist ivuxolimab. CDR3 sequence: CASSLAGGLKQFF. CDR3 in DNA: TGTGCCAGCAGTTTAGCGGGAGGGCTTAAGCAGTTCTTC.